This T cell receptor beta chain derives from a study of T cell clones after liver transplantation. Overall study context: A pre-transplant mixed lymphocyte reaction with TCRbeta sequencing defined graft-donor-reactive clones followed in post-transplant blood. HCV positivity affected three of eight recipients; the rest lacked autoimmune or viral indications.

Clones were read by immunoSEQ multiplex PCR, and TCRdb kept only the in-frame ones, dropping some. This table holds roughly 74,000 clones, 75% to 85% found once. Turning to this clone: The antigen remains undetermined.

Study conclusions and caveats: Donor-reactive sequences fell more than third party-reactive ones, suggesting partial deletion. Small, mixed patient groups and varying post-transplant times limit these conclusions.

Trimming removed 4 bases from V and 5 bases from J, with 11 bases in between. Germline lookup yields CDR1 SGHDN and CDR2 FVKESK. This CDR3 is built from 14 residues. The V gene is TRBV14, the J gene TRBJ1-4; D is possibly TRBD1 (5 bases). The sequence came from a human donor who received a liver transplant. Sample: CD4+ T cells from blood, taken before liver transplant. DNA of the CDR3: TGTGCCAGCAGCCTGGGGGTTCCAAATGAAAAACTGTTTTTT. Its protein is CASSLGVPNEKLFF.